Listed here is a single TCR beta chain. CDR3 size: 15 residues. Looked up from germline, CDR1 is LNHDA and CDR2 is SQIVND (reference sequence). Trimming took 2 bases from V and 1 from J; bases not matched to a gene: 2. The data originate from a study of T cells after yellow fever vaccination. TCRdb re-called the 5' RACE reads through MiXCR, storing one row per CDR3 protein. This table has some 73,000 distinct CDR3 sequences, roughly 7.4% appearing once. The TCR sequence derives from a man aged 30-40 years who received the YFV17D yellow fever vaccine. The V gene is TRBV19, the J gene TRBJ2-1; the match to TRBD1 covers 7 bases. The input for sequencing was CD8+ T cells sorted from PBMCs, taken on the day of the yellow fever booster vaccination. CDR3 sequence reads: CASSIMTGSYNEQFF. For the CDR3, the DNA is TGTGCCAGTAGTATAATGACAGGGTCCTACAATGAGCAGTTCTTC.